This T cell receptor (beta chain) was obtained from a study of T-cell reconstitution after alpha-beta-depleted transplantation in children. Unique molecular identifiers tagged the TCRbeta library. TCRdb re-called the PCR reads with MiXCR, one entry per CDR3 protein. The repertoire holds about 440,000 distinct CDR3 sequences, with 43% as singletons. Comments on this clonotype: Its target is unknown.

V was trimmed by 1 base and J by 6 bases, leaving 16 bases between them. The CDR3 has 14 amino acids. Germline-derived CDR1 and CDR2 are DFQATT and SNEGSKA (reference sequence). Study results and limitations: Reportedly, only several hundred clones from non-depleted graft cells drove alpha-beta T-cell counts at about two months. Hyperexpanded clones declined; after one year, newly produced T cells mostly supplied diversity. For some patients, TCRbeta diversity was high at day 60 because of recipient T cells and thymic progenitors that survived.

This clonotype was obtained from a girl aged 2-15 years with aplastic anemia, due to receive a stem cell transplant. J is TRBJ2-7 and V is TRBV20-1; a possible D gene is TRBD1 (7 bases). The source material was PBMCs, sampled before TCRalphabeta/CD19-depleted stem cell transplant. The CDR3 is CSARVTRGVGEQYF. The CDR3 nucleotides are TGCAGTGCTAGAGTAACCAGGGGGGTTGGCGAGCAGTACTTC.